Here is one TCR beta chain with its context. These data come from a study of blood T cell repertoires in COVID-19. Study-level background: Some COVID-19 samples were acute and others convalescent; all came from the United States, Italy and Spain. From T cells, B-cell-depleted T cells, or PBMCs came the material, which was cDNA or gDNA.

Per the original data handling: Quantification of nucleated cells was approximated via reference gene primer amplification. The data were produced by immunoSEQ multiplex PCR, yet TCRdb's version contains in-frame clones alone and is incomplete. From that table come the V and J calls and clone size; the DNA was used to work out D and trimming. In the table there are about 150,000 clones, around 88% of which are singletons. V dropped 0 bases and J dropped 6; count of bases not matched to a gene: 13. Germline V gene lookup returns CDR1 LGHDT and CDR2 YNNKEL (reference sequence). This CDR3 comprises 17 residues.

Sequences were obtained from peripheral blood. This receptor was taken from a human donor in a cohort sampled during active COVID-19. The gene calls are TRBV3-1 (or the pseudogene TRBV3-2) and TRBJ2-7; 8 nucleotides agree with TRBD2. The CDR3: CASSQEGGFPGGREQYF. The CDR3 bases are TGTGCCAGCAGCCAAGAAGGTGGATTCCCGGGGGGGCGCGAGCAGTACTTC.